A single sample is the source of the 25 T cell receptor beta chains below, sequenced in a study of regulatory T cells in long-lasting Graves disease. Time point here: newly diagnosed GD, antithyroid drugs for less than 3 months. There was RNA extracted from PBMCs, and the TCR library was made from it. Library construction for TCR beta used iRepertoire HTBI primers and Arm-PCR of CDR3 regions. TCRdb ran MiXCR on the multiplex PCR reads and lists one entry per CDR3 protein. The data show about 540,000 distinct CDR3 sequences, approximately 12% seen once. The same data also went into a second study, on T cells in Graves' hyperthyroidism and ophthalmopathy.

The sample consisted of peripheral blood mononuclear cells (PBMCs), taken at new diagnosis, from a patient treated with antithyroid drugs. The receptors originated from a man younger than 40 with Graves disease.

V gene TRBV12-3 or TRBV12-4 combines with J gene TRBJ2-7; possibly TRBD1 for D (6 bases). CDR3 length equals 14 residues. Trimming took off 4 bases at V and 5 bases at J, with 15 bases between the two ends. CDR3 loop: CASSSGAGANEQYF. The CDR3 nucleotides are TGTGCCAGCAGTTCAGGGGCAGGGGCCAACGAGCAGTACTTC.

This clonotype was seen only a few times. V and J are TRBV18 and TRBJ1-5; D is unclear. The CDR3 runs to 16 residues. V was cut by 2 bases and J by 1 base, with 12 bases left in between. The germline gives CDR1 KGHSH, CDR2 LQKENI. CDR3 sequence reads: CASSPATVFSNQPQHF. Written as DNA, the CDR3 is TGTGCCAGCTCACCAGCAACGGTCTTCAGCAATCAGCCCCAGCATTTT.

There are many counts of this clonotype. This chain links TRBV15 with TRBJ2-3; 9 bases map to TRBD1. CDR1 is LNHNV and CDR2 is YYDKDF in the germline V gene (reference sequence). The ends lost 9 bases at V and 4 bases at J; junction bases unmatched: 8. This CDR3 has 14 amino acids. CDR3 amino acids: CATNWDRVADTQYF. CDR3 bases: TGTGCCACTAATTGGGACAGGGTGGCAGATACGCAGTATTTT.

This clonotype has a count of ten or more. V gene TRBV29-1 combines with J gene TRBJ2-1; TRBD2 aligns across 13 bases. The CDR3 is 15 residues long. Germline CDR1 SQVTM, CDR2 ANQGSEA. J lost 9 bases, V lost 7 bases, and 12 bases had no gene match. CDR3 residues: CSAQRTSGSAAEQFF. As DNA, the CDR3 is TGCAGCGCACAACGGACTAGCGGGAGTGCGGCTGAGCAGTTCTTC.

As concerns this clonotype: A much larger clone sits a single nucleotide away, making a read error possible. The CDR3 DNA is TGTGCCAGCAGCTTACAGGGGAGAAGTCAGCCCCGGCATTTT. Translation: CASSLQGRSQPRHF. The rearrangement joins TRBV12-3 or TRBV12-4 to TRBJ1-5; TRBD1 matches 7 bases. This CDR3 is built from 14 residues.

This chain uses TRBV11-3 with TRBJ1-2; 10 positions match TRBD1. The length of the CDR3 is 14 residues. From germline, CDR1 is SGHNT and CDR2 YENEEA. The V and J ends lost 4 bases and 4 bases, in that order; junction bases with no gene match: 3. In DNA, the CDR3 is TGTGCCAGCAGCTCAGGACAGGGGGTCTATGGCTACACCTTC. Encoded protein: CASSSGQGVYGYTF.

At least ten counts were recorded for this clonotype. The genes are TRBV6-1 and TRBJ1-4, with 8 nucleotides matching TRBD1. The ends lost 7 bases at V and 6 bases at J; junction bases unmatched: 4. CDR1 is MNHNS and CDR2 is SASEGT in the germline V gene. CDR3 length: 13 amino acids. The CDR3 nucleotides read TGTGCCAGCAAGACAGGGGAGCATGAAAAACTGTTTTTT. Translation: CASKTGEHEKLFF.

Many counts were recorded for this clonotype. This chain joins TRBV28 and TRBJ1-6, with D possibly TRBD1 on 5 matching bases. The CDR3 is made up of 16 amino acids. Trimming left V 6 bases short and J 2 bases short, with 14 bases between. CDR1 is MDHEN, CDR2 SYDVKM, per germline. CDR3 residues: CASSPRDLAYNSPLHF. CDR3 DNA sequence: TGTGCCAGCAGCCCCCGGGACCTGGCCTATAATTCACCCCTCCACTTT.

V is TRBV27 and J is TRBJ2-3; D may be TRBD1 (6 bases). Trimming stripped 3 bases from V and 2 bases from J, with 15 bases between. The CDR3 contains 16 residues. Germline V lookup: CDR1 MNHEY, CDR2 SMNVEV (reference sequence). CDR3 in DNA: TGTGCCAGCAGTTTGGGGGCAGGGGCCCCCACAGATACGCAGTATTTT. This sequence encodes CASSLGAGAPTDTQYF.

This clonotype has at least ten counts. This chain joins TRBV20-1 and TRBJ2-5; 8 positions agree with TRBD2. Germline values: CDR1 DFQATT, CDR2 SNEGSKA (reference sequence). J lost 5 bases, V lost 6 bases, and 17 bases had no gene match. The CDR3 has 16 amino acids. The CDR3 DNA sequence: TGCAGTGCCAAGGGACTAGTGCTTCTTGGGGGTGAGACCCAGTACTTC. Its protein product is CSAKGLVLLGGETQYF.

The genes are TRBV27 and TRBJ2-1; TRBD2 matches 13 bases. Trimming removed 5 bases from V and 6 bases from J; junction bases left unmatched: 7. The CDR3 runs 16 residues. The germline CDR1 and CDR2 sequences are MNHEY and SMNVEV (reference sequence). The CDR3 region is CASSKRTSGSTNEQFF. The CDR3 DNA reads as TGTGCCAGCAGTAAAAGGACTAGCGGGAGTACCAATGAGCAGTTCTTC.

This clonotype came up many times. DNA of the CDR3: TGTGCCAGCAGTCCCGATTTGGGGGAGAATGTAGAGACCCAGTACTTC. Protein: CASSPDLGENVETQYF. The V and J genes are TRBV27 and TRBJ2-5; the D call may be TRBD1 or TRBD2 (5 bases each). This CDR3 has 16 amino acids. The V end was cut by 5 bases, the J end by 4 bases, with 20 bases between. Looked up from germline, CDR1 is MNHEY and CDR2 is SMNVEV (reference sequence).

This clonotype was recorded at least ten times. The J gene is TRBJ2-2, the V gene TRBV6-5; no clear D gene. Trimming removed 1 base at V and 6 bases at J, with 12 bases between. CDR1 is MNHEY, CDR2 SVGAGI, per germline. The CDR3 length is 15 residues. The CDR3 DNA reads TGTGCCAGCAGTTACTTCACAAGGTTCCCCGGGGAGCTGTTTTTT. Its protein product is CASSYFTRFPGELFF.

This clonotype was found many times. The CDR3 reads CAWTRGHYGYTF. The CDR3 coding sequence is TGTGCCTGGACCAGGGGGCACTATGGCTACACCTTC. The V call is TRBV30, the J call TRBJ1-2; TRBD1 agrees at 8 bases. This CDR3 region has 12 residues. V lost 4 bases and J lost 3; bases outside the gene matches: 1. Germline CDR1 is GTSNPN and CDR2 is SVGIG (reference sequence).

This clonotype was seen at least ten times. CDR3 amino acids: CASSLILSEDTQYF. The CDR3 DNA reads TGTGCCAGCAGTTTAATCCTCAGCGAGGATACGCAGTATTTT. The V call is TRBV27, the J call TRBJ2-3; the D is unclear. Trimming pared 2 bases from V and 6 bases from J, leaving 12 bases between. CDR1 and CDR2 (germline): MNHEY, SMNVEV (reference sequence). This CDR3 comprises 14 residues.

The CDR3 loop reads CASSQDTARYEQYF. CDR3 coding DNA: TGTGCCAGCAGCCAAGATACGGCGCGCTACGAGCAGTACTTC. The rearrangement joins TRBV4-2 to TRBJ2-7; D is undetermined. The V gene lost 0 bases and the J gene lost 3 bases, with 9 bases spanning the gap. The germline gives CDR1 LGHNA, CDR2 YNFKEQ. There are 14 residues in the CDR3.

This clonotype was observed many times. The chain combines TRBV24-1 with TRBJ2-3, with a tentative D call TRBD2 (7 bases). V was pared by 1 base and J by 3 bases, with 16 bases between. Germline values: CDR1 KGHDR, CDR2 SFDVKD. The CDR3 contains 17 residues. CDR3 region: CATSDFGGPGETDTQYF. The DNA for the CDR3 is TGTGCCACCAGTGATTTCGGGGGGCCAGGGGAGACAGATACGCAGTATTTT.

The chain carries TRBV27 and TRBJ1-1, with 9 bases identical to TRBD1. V dropped 5 bases and J dropped 4; count of bases not matched to a gene: 8. Germline loops: CDR1 MNHEY, CDR2 SMNVEV (reference sequence). The CDR3 spans 15 residues. The DNA of the CDR3 is TGTGCCAGCAGTCTGCCCGGACAGGGGATCACTGAAGCTTTCTTT. It encodes CASSLPGQGITEAFF.

This clonotype was seen at least ten times. This chain joins TRBV7-2 and TRBJ2-7; TRBD2 agrees at 8 bases. The CDR3 contains 14 residues. Germline V gene sequence: CDR1 SGHTA, CDR2 FQGNSA. Unmatched junction bases numbered 4, after V lost 0 bases and J lost 6 bases. CDR3 sequence reads: CASSLAAGASEQYF. Here the CDR3 DNA reads TGTGCCAGCAGCTTAGCAGCGGGAGCTAGCGAGCAGTACTTC.

In its sample, this clonotype was seen many times. This chain joins TRBV19 and TRBJ1-1; 9 nucleotides line up with TRBD1. The V and J ends lost 6 bases and 4 bases, in that order; junction bases with no gene match: 9. The CDR3 totals 15 residues. Germline CDR1 and CDR2: LNHDA and SQIVND (reference sequence). The CDR3 protein is CASRTTGTGPTEAFF. As DNA, the CDR3 is TGTGCCAGTAGGACTACCGGGACAGGGCCCACTGAAGCTTTCTTT.

This chain connects TRBV7-2 to TRBJ2-1; D gene unclear. Matching the DNA end better, TRBJ2-5 makes the J call doubtful. The CDR3 totals 16 residues. Germline CDR1 reads SGHTA; CDR2 reads FQGNSA. CDR3 loop: CASSLEVAVVQETQYF. The CDR3 bases are TGTGCCAGCAGCTTAGAGGTAGCAGTTGTTCAAGAGACCCAGTACTTC.

Details on this clonotype: No conserved phenylalanine or tryptophan ends this CDR3, so it is likely a read error. The rearrangement joins TRBV5-1 to TRBJ2-7; 7 nucleotides match TRBD1. V gave up 4 bases and J gave up 1 base; unmatched junction bases: 5. Germline V gene sequence: CDR1 SGHRS, CDR2 YFSETQ. The CDR3 has 14 amino acids. The CDR3 sequence: CASSVTTGSYEQYL. The CDR3 nucleotides read TGCGCCAGCAGCGTGACGACAGGGTCCTACGAGCAGTACCTC.

The rearrangement uses TRBV6-2 or TRBV6-3 and TRBJ1-5; 11 bases map to TRBD1. Germline trimming cut 6 bases from V and 4 bases from J; bases unmatched to any gene: 5. This CDR3 has 15 amino acids. Germline lookup yields CDR1 MNHEY and CDR2 SVGEGT. CDR3 coding DNA: TGTGCCAGCAGGCGGACAGGGGGCTCTAATCAGCCCCAGCATTTT. Translation: CASRRTGGSNQPQHF.

In this sample, this clonotype turned up many times. The chain couples TRBV11-2 to TRBJ2-1; no clear D gene. The V gene lost 2 bases and the J gene lost 4 bases, with 12 bases spanning the gap. The CDR3 is 15 residues long. The germline gives CDR1 SGHAT, CDR2 FQNNGV. The CDR3 loop is CASSLLSGGYNEQFF. The DNA of the CDR3 is TGTGCCAGCAGCTTATTAAGTGGTGGGTACAATGAGCAGTTCTTC.

This clonotype was found a few times. The V gene is TRBV29-1, the J gene TRBJ2-3; D call uncertain. CDR3 length: 11 amino acids. Germline assignment: CDR1 SQVTM and CDR2 ANQGSEA. V was clipped by 4 bases and J by 5 bases, with 7 bases between them. DNA of the CDR3: TGCAGCGTTGGTCTTATAGATACGCAGTATTTT. Translating it yields CSVGLIDTQYF.